The 10 T cell receptor beta chains below all came from one sample that was sequenced in a study of OX40 agonist ivuxolimab in advanced cancers. Data came from immunoSEQ multiplex PCR; TCRdb stores just in-frame clones and leaves some out. The sample has around 68,000 clones, less than 95% seen once. Source: CD4+ or CD8+ T cells sorted from blood, taken in a trial of the OX40 agonist ivuxolimab. The receptors shown here come from an adult with an advanced solid tumor such as melanoma, head and neck, liver or kidney cancer.

The rearrangement links TRBV6-5 to TRBJ2-6; TRBD1 agrees at 7 bases. This CDR3 spans 14 amino acids. From germline, CDR1 is MNHEY and CDR2 SVGAGI. Trimming at V came to 6 bases and at J to 2 bases, leaving 1 base not matched to a gene. CDR3 DNA sequence: TGTGCCAGCAGCGGGACAGCTGGGGCCAACGTCCTGACTTTC. Translation gives CASSGTAGANVLTF.

This chain links TRBV19 with TRBJ1-4, with 8 positions matching TRBD1. Unmatched junction bases numbered 9, after V lost 0 bases and J lost 9 bases. The CDR3 sequence is 16 residues long. CDR1 and CDR2 from the germline V gene are LNHDA and SQIVND (reference sequence). The CDR3 here is CASSIEPTGERKKLFF. In nucleotides, the CDR3 is TGTGCCAGTAGTATAGAACCGACAGGGGAAAGGAAAAAACTGTTTTTT.

V is TRBV7-8 and J is TRBJ2-7, with D maybe TRBD2 (6 bases). The germline V gene has CDR1 SGHVS and CDR2 FQNEAQ. The CDR3 extends over 13 amino acids. V gave up 5 bases and J gave up 8 bases, with 16 bases separating them. This chain's CDR3 is CASSIQAGSKQYF. The CDR3, as DNA: TGTGCCAGCAGCATACAGGCGGGGAGTAAGCAGTACTTC.

This sequence joins TRBV19 and TRBJ1-2; maybe TRBD1 (5 bases). V was clipped by 5 bases and J by 8 bases, with 21 bases between them. The germline V gene encodes CDR1 LNHDA and CDR2 SQIVND (reference sequence). This CDR3 is built from 15 residues. In nucleotides, the CDR3 is TGTGCCAGTAGTTATCGGGACCCCCCTTCGGGGGGCTACACCTTC. It yields the protein CASSYRDPPSGGYTF. Looking up the rest from reference TRBV19 and TRBJ1-2 gives the full variable domain: DGGITQSPKYLFRKEGQNVTLSCEQNLNHDAMYWYRQDPGQGLRLIYYSQIVNDFQKGDIAEGYSVSREKKESFPLTVTSAQKNPTAFYLCASSYRDPPSGGYTFGSGTRLTVV.

The chain has TRBV10-3 and TRBJ1-2, with D tentatively TRBD1 (5 bases). CDR1 is ENHRY and CDR2 is SYGVKD in the germline V gene. Trimming left V 7 bases short and J 2 bases short, with 14 bases between. This CDR3 comprises 14 residues. The CDR3 region has the DNA TGTGCCATCAACACCGGGACTCAGAACTATGGCTACACCTTC. Translation: CAINTGTQNYGYTF.

This clone has only a few counts. The chain recombines TRBV5-1 with TRBJ2-1; D is possibly TRBD2 (6 bases). The CDR3 is 15 residues long. The germline gives CDR1 SGHRS, CDR2 YFSETQ. The V end lost 5 bases, the J end lost 10 bases, and 22 bases lay between the germline ends. CDR3 sequence: CASSWQGLLGEEQFF. For the CDR3, the DNA is TGCGCCAGCAGTTGGCAGGGACTCCTGGGGGAGGAGCAGTTCTTC.

The chain has TRBV27 and TRBJ1-2, with D hard to call. Germline V gives CDR1 MNHEY, CDR2 SMNVEV (reference sequence). The CDR3 runs to 20 residues. The CDR3 spells CVPALSLLKTMATPLHGYTF. DNA for the CDR3: TGTGTGCCAGCCCTCTCCCTTTTGAAAACTATGGCTACACCTCTGCATGGCTACACCTTC.

This clone was detected once. The chain is built from TRBV19 and TRBJ1-2; TRBD1 matches at 8 bases. Germline V gene sequence: CDR1 LNHDA, CDR2 SQIVND (reference sequence). CDR3 length: 15 amino acids. The J segment lost 4 bases and the V segment lost 5 bases, leaving 9 bases of the junction unmatched. DNA for the CDR3: TGTGCCAGTAGTCCCCAGGCAGGGGGCTTCTATGGCTACACCTTC. It specifies CASSPQAGGFYGYTF. Drawing the rest from reference TRBV19 and TRBJ1-2, the complete variable domain is DGGITQSPKYLFRKEGQNVTLSCEQNLNHDAMYWYRQDPGQGLRLIYYSQIVNDFQKGDIAEGYSVSREKKESFPLTVTSAQKNPTAFYLCASSPQAGGFYGYTFGSGTRLTVV.

The J gene is TRBJ2-5, the V gene TRBV19; 8 bases line up with TRBD1. Germline V gene lookup returns CDR1 LNHDA and CDR2 SQIVND (reference sequence). The CDR3 length is 14 residues. The V and J ends lost 2 bases and 4 bases, in that order; junction bases with no gene match: 3. The CDR3 DNA is TGTGCCAGTAGTATACAGGGGGCGCGAGAGACCCAGTACTTC. Amino acids: CASSIQGARETQYF.

This sequence joins TRBV6-5 and TRBJ1-4; 12 positions match TRBD1. CDR1 and CDR2 (germline): MNHEY, SVGAGI. CDR3 length: 14 residues. V shed 6 bases, J shed 8 bases, and the junction held 4 bases outside the gene matches. The CDR3 sequence is CASRTGQGAEKLFF. In DNA, the CDR3 is TGTGCCAGCAGAACGGGACAGGGGGCCGAAAAACTGTTTTTT.